This is a list of T cell receptor beta chains from one sample in a study of blood T cells in healthy people across ages. TCRdb itself ran the 5' RACE reads through MiXCR, one entry per CDR3 protein. Of about a million distinct CDR3 sequences in the sample, roughly 51% were seen once. The sample consisted of blood. The receptor source for this set is a woman aged 60-75 years in good health. CDR3s include the opening cysteine and the closing phenylalanine or tryptophan. The D gene is left open where the match is weak. Clone size is shown for a subset of rows, as once, few, many or a class of expanded clone.

clone size	V gene	D gene	J gene	CDR3 DNA	CDR3 protein
NA	TRBV5-4	NA	TRBJ1-2	TGTGCCAGCAGCCCCCGGGGAGGGAATAACTATGGCTGCACCTTC	CASSPRGGNNYGCTF
NA	TRBV5-6	TRBD1	TRBJ1-1	TGTGCCAGCAGCGTAGGACAGGGATGGACTGAAGCTTTCTTT	CASSVGQGWTEAFF
NA	TRBV7-6	NA	TRBJ2-7	TGTGCCAGCAGCTTAGAACAGGCCCTGACGGGGGAGCAGTACTTC	CASSLEQALTGEQYF
NA	TRBV18	NA	TRBJ2-1	TGTGCCAGCTCACCTGCGCAAACGACCGGGACGGCCAATGAGCAGTTCTTC	CASSPAQTTGTANEQFF
few	TRBV9	TRBD1	TRBJ2-5	TGTGCCAGCAGCGCCGGAAGGGGGCAATACCAAGAGACCCAGTACTTC	CASSAGRGQYQETQYF
few	TRBV12-3/TRBV12-4	NA	TRBJ2-7	TGTGCCAGCAGTTTTCCCCAGTACGAGCAGTACTTC	CASSFPQYEQYF
NA	TRBV7-2	NA	TRBJ2-7	TGTGCCAGCAGCTATCGACTAGGCCCATCCTACGAGCAGTACTTC	CASSYRLGPSYEQYF
NA	TRBV7-9	NA	TRBJ2-2	TGTGCCAGCAGCTTCAGGGTCCCGAACACCGGGGAGCTGTTTTTT	CASSFRVPNTGELFF
few	TRBV5-6	NA	TRBJ2-5	TGTGCCAGCAGCTTGGACGGGAGATATAGAGAGACCCAGTACTTC	CASSLDGRYRETQYF
NA	TRBV20-1	NA	TRBJ1-6	TGCAGTGCTAGAGCCGGACAGTCCATAGGTAGTTCACCCCTCCACTTT	CSARAGQSIGSSPLHF
NA	TRBV9	NA	TRBJ2-7	TGTGCCAGCAGCCTCTCAGGGGACCGCTTCTCCTACGAGCAGTACTTC	CASSLSGDRFSYEQYF
NA	TRBV3-1	TRBD1	TRBJ2-7	TGTGCCAGCAGTCAAGATTTAAGACAGGGAGCCTACGAGCAGTACTTC	CASSQDLRQGAYEQYF
many	TRBV11-2	NA	TRBJ1-1	TGTGCCAGCAGCTTTAGTCGGGGGGACACTGAAGCTTTCTTT	CASSFSRGDTEAFF
NA	TRBV5-6	NA	TRBJ2-3	TGTGCCAGCAGCTTGGCAGCTACGCTCAGCACAGATACGCAGTATTTT	CASSLAATLSTDTQYF
NA	TRBV21-1	NA	TRBJ2-1	TGTGCCAGCAGCAAAACTCAGGGGACTAATCTCTATGAGCAGTTCTTC	CASSKTQGTNLYEQFF
few	TRBV5-6	TRBD1	TRBJ2-7	TGTGCCAGCAGCTTGGAGAAGGGACAGGGGGCGGACGAGCAGTACTTC	CASSLEKGQGADEQYF
few	TRBV12-3/TRBV12-4	TRBD2	TRBJ2-5	TGTGCCAGCAGTTTGACTAGCACGGAGACCCAGTACTTC	CASSLTSTETQYF
once	TRBV7-9	TRBD1	TRBJ1-1	TGTGCCAGCAGCTTAACTACAGGGGTGGTTGACACTGAAGCTTTCTTT	CASSLTTGVVDTEAFF
few	TRBV7-2	TRBD2	TRBJ2-1	TGTGCCAGCAGCTTAGTGGCTAGCGGGAGGGGAGGGGCCTCCTACAATGAGCAGTTCTTC	CASSLVASGRGGASYNEQFF
few	TRBV6-5	TRBD1	TRBJ1-1	TGTGCCAGCAGAACCAGGGGGGAAGCTTTCTTT	CASRTRGEAFF
NA	TRBV6-6	NA	TRBJ1-1	TGTGCCAGCAGCCCCGGACAGACCTTTATTAACACTGAAGCTTTCTTT	CASSPGQTFINTEAFF
NA	TRBV6-1	TRBD2	TRBJ2-3	TGTGCCAGCAGGCCACTAGCGGGAATTACAGATACGCAGTATTTT	CASRPLAGITDTQYF
few	TRBV20-1	TRBD2	TRBJ2-1	TGCAGTGCTGGACTAGCGGGAGGGATCAATGAGCAGTTCTTC	CSAGLAGGINEQFF
NA	TRBV3-1	TRBD2	TRBJ2-3	TGTGCCAGCAGCCAAGGTCCATGGAGTACTAGCGGAAGTGCTAGCACAGATACGCAGTATTTT	CASSQGPWSTSGSASTDTQYF
many	TRBV29-1	NA	TRBJ2-6	TGCAGCGTTGTATGGGACGGAGTTGGGGCCAACGTCCTGACTTTC	CSVVWDGVGANVLTF
few	TRBV27	NA	TRBJ2-7	TGTGCCAGCAGTTTATTAAACTCCTACAATGAGCAGTACTTC	CASSLLNSYNEQYF
NA	TRBV5-6	TRBD2	TRBJ2-5	TGTGCCAGCAGCTTGCTGCCGGGAGGAGGAAAAGAGACCCAGTACTTC	CASSLLPGGGKETQYF
NA	TRBV29-1	TRBD1	TRBJ1-1	TGCAGCGGCCGACAGGGGGCCACTGAAGCTTTCTTT	CSGRQGATEAFF
few	TRBV3-1	NA	TRBJ2-7	TGTGCCAGCAGCCAAGGTAGCGCCAGCTCCTACGAGCAGTACTTC	CASSQGSASSYEQYF
NA	TRBV18	TRBD2	TRBJ2-7	TGTGCCAGCTCACCAAATCCCCCAGGGACTACCTACGAGCAGTACTTC	CASSPNPPGTTYEQYF
NA	TRBV6-2/TRBV6-3	NA	TRBJ2-7	TGTGCCAGCAGTTACTCGAGTCCACCCCCTTACGAGCAGTACTTC	CASSYSSPPPYEQYF
NA	TRBV20-1	TRBD2	TRBJ2-5	TGCAGTGCCCCCGGGGCCTATCTTCCGGGACTAGCGGGAGAAGAGACCCAGTACTTC	CSAPGAYLPGLAGEETQYF
once	TRBV5-1	TRBD1	TRBJ2-5	TGCGCCAGCAGCTCCTACGTCGGGACAGAAGAGACCCAGTACTTC	CASSSYVGTEETQYF
NA	TRBV20-1	TRBD2	TRBJ2-7	TGCAGTGCCAAGCCCCCCCCGACTAGCGGGAGAAGCCAGTGTGAGCAGTACTTC	CSAKPPPTSGRSQCEQYF
NA	TRBV20-1	TRBD2	TRBJ2-1	TGCAGTGCTCCCAGGACTAGCGGGAGAAGTGAGCAGTTCTTC	CSAPRTSGRSEQFF
many	TRBV20-1	TRBD2	TRBJ2-7	TGCAGTGCCAGGACTAGCGGATTATACGAGCAGTACTTC	CSARTSGLYEQYF
few	TRBV20-1	NA	TRBJ2-7	TGCAGTGCTGCCTTGGGCTCCTACGAGCAGTACTTC	CSAALGSYEQYF